Given below is one T cell receptor beta chain in context. Its antigen is currently unknown. Molecules of cDNA were individually given unique molecular identifiers that were attached to them. TCRdb analysed the 5' RACE reads with MiXCR anew, one entry per CDR3 protein. Of roughly 86,000 distinct CDR3 sequences listed, 6% to 7% were seen once; the top ten hold about 7.8%. The sample comes from a study of early T cells in non-severe SARS-CoV-2 infection. Looking at the study overall: The authors sequenced bulk RNA from unsorted whole blood, leaving chains unpaired. Regarding the study as a whole: VDJdb matching favored anti-spike CD8 responses, missing private and CD4 specificities.

This receptor was identified in an adult who was a healthcare worker with PCR-confirmed SARS-CoV-2 infection or an uninfected control (not recorded which). The sequenced sample was whole blood.

The CDR3 sequence is CSVGMDTGELFF. DNA for the CDR3: TGCAGCGTGGGGATGGACACCGGGGAGCTGTTTTTT. The chain couples TRBV29-1 to TRBJ2-2; no definite D call. CDR1 and CDR2 (germline): SQVTM, ANQGSEA. The CDR3 length is 12 residues. V lost 6 bases and J lost 3, with 8 bases in between.